This passage covers 15 T cell receptor beta chains from one sample sequenced in a study of blood T cells in healthy people across ages. Next came a second PCR, run for about 6 to 12 cycles, which used a sample-barcoded 5' primer along with a J-beta primer mix. In TCRdb, the 5' RACE reads were re-called with MiXCR into one record per CDR3 protein. The table records hundreds of thousands of distinct CDR3 sequences, approximately 51% of them present only once. The sequenced sample was blood. The source is a man between 60 and 70 years old in good health.

This chain connects TRBV7-9 to TRBJ2-7; 12 nucleotides match TRBD1. V was pared by 5 bases and J by 3 bases, with 11 bases of the junction left unmatched. The CDR3 is made up of 17 amino acids. Germline-derived CDR1 and CDR2 are SEHNR and FQNEAQ (reference sequence). CDR3 residues: CASSPGTGGGTFYEQYF. CDR3 nucleotide sequence: TGTGCCAGCAGCCCCGGGACAGGGGGCGGCACCTTCTACGAGCAGTACTTC.

The V call is TRBV6-6, the J call TRBJ1-4; no definite D call. The CDR3 loop spans 14 amino acids. V lost 0 bases and J lost 8, with 10 bases in between. CDR1 is MNHNY, CDR2 SVGAGI, per germline (reference sequence). The DNA for the CDR3 is TGTGCCAGCAGTTACTCGATCGAGGCCGAAAAACTGTTTTTT. This codes for CASSYSIEAEKLFF.

This chain uses TRBV20-1 with TRBJ2-5; D perhaps matches TRBD2 (6 bases). The closer fit of TRBJ2-7 to the DNA end suggests the J call may be wrong. Germline values: CDR1 DFQATT, CDR2 SNEGSKA (reference sequence). CDR3 length equals 15 residues. CDR3 in DNA: TGCAGTGCTAGAGATTCCAGCGGGTCACCCTACGAGCAGTACTTC. The encoded protein is CSARDSSGSPYEQYF.

In this sample, this clonotype turned up once. The J gene is TRBJ2-5, the V gene TRBV15; TRBD2 might be the D (6 bases). Judging by the DNA end, TRBJ2-7 fits better; the J call may be wrong. CDR1 LNHNV and CDR2 YYDKDF come from the germline V gene (reference sequence). The length of the CDR3 is 15 residues. CDR3 region: CATSPSGDWTYEQYF. The CDR3 DNA reads as TGTGCCACCAGCCCATCGGGGGACTGGACCTACGAGCAGTACTTC.

The rearrangement joins TRBV9 to TRBJ1-2, with D maybe TRBD1 (5 bases). This CDR3 has 13 amino acids. Trimming pared 2 bases from V and 7 bases from J, leaving 12 bases between. Germline V gene data show CDR1 as SGDLS and CDR2 as YYNGEE. The CDR3 DNA is TGTGCCAGCAGCGTGCCGACAGTCTGTGGCTACACCTTC. This gives the protein CASSVPTVCGYTF.

The chain links TRBV3-1 to TRBJ2-7; D unresolved. This CDR3 spans 13 amino acids. The germline V gene has CDR1 LGHDT and CDR2 YNNKEL (reference sequence). Trimming removed 4 bases from V and 2 bases from J, with 9 bases in between. In DNA form, the CDR3 reads TGTGCCAGCAGCCCAAGGGTGGCCTACGAGCAGTACTTC. The encoded protein is CASSPRVAYEQYF.

This clonotype was counted a few times. The chain has TRBV24-1 and TRBJ1-2, with D possibly matching TRBD1 (6 bases). V was clipped by 9 bases and J by 0 bases, with 10 bases between them. Germline assignment: CDR1 KGHDR and CDR2 SFDVKD. The CDR3 covers 13 residues. The CDR3 coding sequence is TGTGCCACCTCCGGGACAACTAACTATGGCTACACCTTC. This sequence encodes CATSGTTNYGYTF.

V is TRBV7-2 and J is TRBJ2-5; TRBD1 matches at 8 bases. There are 16 residues in the CDR3. J lost 2 bases, V lost 2 bases, and 7 bases had no gene match. Germline CDR1 and CDR2: SGHTA and FQGNSA. CDR3: CASSLIGGQAQETQYF. The CDR3 DNA follows: TGTGCCAGCAGCTTAATTGGGGGACAGGCTCAAGAGACCCAGTACTTC.

This clonotype has just a few counts. The chain has TRBV28 and TRBJ2-5, with TRBD1 identical over 8 bases. The trim removed 5 bases at V and 6 bases at J, leaving 2 bases unmatched. The germline gives CDR1 MDHEN, CDR2 SYDVKM. CDR3 length equals 12 residues. This chain's CDR3 is CASSRQGKTQYF. CDR3 DNA sequence: TGTGCCAGCAGTAGACAGGGGAAGACCCAGTACTTC.

This chain joins TRBV12-3 or TRBV12-4 and TRBJ2-7; D remains unclear. This CDR3 has 13 residues. V was pared by 5 bases and J by 0 bases, with 8 bases between. CDR3 nucleotide sequence: TGTGCCAGCAGTCGACCGCCCTCCTACGAGCAGTACTTC. Amino acids: CASSRPPSYEQYF.

The chain carries TRBV20-1 and TRBJ2-1; D is undetermined. The CDR3 has 11 residues. Trimming took 5 bases from V and 5 from J, leaving 7 bases between them. The germline V gene encodes CDR1 DFQATT and CDR2 SNEGSKA (reference sequence). The CDR3 spells CSAGDNNEQFF. CDR3 DNA sequence: TGCAGTGCTGGTGACAACAATGAGCAGTTCTTC.

The V gene is TRBV7-2, the J gene TRBJ2-3; D is unclear. In germline, CDR1 is SGHTA, CDR2 FQGNSA. Trimming removed 5 bases from V and 3 bases from J, with 9 bases in between. This CDR3 region has 13 residues. The CDR3 protein is CASSLSITDTQYF. The CDR3 DNA follows: TGTGCCAGCAGCCTTAGTATTACAGATACGCAGTATTTT.

This clonotype was observed a handful of times. The chain has TRBV12-5 and TRBJ2-7; D might be TRBD1 (7 bases). This CDR3 contains 12 residues. The germline gives CDR1 LGHNT, CDR2 FRNRAP. The V and J ends lost 6 bases and 4 bases respectively, with 10 bases between them. The CDR3 DNA reads TGTGCTAGTGGGCAGGGGGGATACGAGCAGTACTTC. Amino acid sequence: CASGQGGYEQYF.

The V gene is TRBV7-2, the J gene TRBJ2-3, with 8 bases matching TRBD1. CDR1 is SGHTA, CDR2 FQGNSA, per germline. There are 18 residues in the CDR3. Trimming removed 4 bases from V and 4 bases from J; junction bases left unmatched: 16. As DNA, the CDR3 is TGTGCCAGCAGCTGGGGAGATTTCAGGGGGCGAAGGGCAGATACGCAGTATTTT. This sequence encodes CASSWGDFRGRRADTQYF.

This rearrangement joins TRBV13 to TRBJ2-1; no clear D gene. CDR1 is PRHDT and CDR2 is FYEKMQ in the germline V gene (reference sequence). Between the trimmed V and J ends, which lost 5 bases and 9 bases, there was a span of 14 bases. This CDR3 contains 13 residues. The CDR3 DNA reads TGTGCCAGCAGCGGAGCCGAGAAGGTTGAGCAGTTCTTC. Its translation is CASSGAEKVEQFF.